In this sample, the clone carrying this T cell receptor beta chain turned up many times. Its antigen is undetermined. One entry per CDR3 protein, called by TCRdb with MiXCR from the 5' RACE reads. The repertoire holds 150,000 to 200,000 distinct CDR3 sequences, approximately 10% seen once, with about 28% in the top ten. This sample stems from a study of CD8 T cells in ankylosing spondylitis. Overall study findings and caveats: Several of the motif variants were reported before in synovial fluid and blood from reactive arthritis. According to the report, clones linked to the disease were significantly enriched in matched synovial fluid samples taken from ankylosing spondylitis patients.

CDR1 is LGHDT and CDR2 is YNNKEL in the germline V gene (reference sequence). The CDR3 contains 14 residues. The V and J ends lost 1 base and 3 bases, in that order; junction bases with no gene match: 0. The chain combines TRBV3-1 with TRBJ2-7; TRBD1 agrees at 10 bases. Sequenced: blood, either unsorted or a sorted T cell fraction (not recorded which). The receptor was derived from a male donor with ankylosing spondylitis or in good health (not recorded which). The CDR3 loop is CASSQGTGGYEQYF. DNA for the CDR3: TGTGCCAGCAGCCAAGGGACAGGGGGCTACGAGCAGTACTTC.